This T cell receptor (beta chain) was sequenced during a study of Graves' ophthalmopathy and Graves' hyperthyroidism. From RNA, the CDR3 regions of TCR beta chains were amplified and sequenced. HTBI primers primed a first-round RT-PCR, and a second-round multiplex PCR followed. In TCRdb, the multiplex PCR reads were re-called with MiXCR into one record per CDR3 protein. Of a few hundred thousand distinct CDR3 sequences listed, 15% were seen once; the top ten hold roughly 7%. Study-wide results and limits: Detected in blood as well were most expanded thyroid clonotypes with frequency above 0.001.

As to this clonotype: Its antigen remains unknown.

Fresh peripheral blood, around 9.3 ml, was the PBMC source. The CDR3 totals 17 residues. V was pared by 5 bases and J by 0 bases, with 10 bases of the junction left unmatched. Sequencing used peripheral blood. The chain links TRBV12-3 or TRBV12-4 to TRBJ1-1; 9 nucleotides line up with TRBD1. This TCR was recovered from a woman aged 18-30 years with stable Graves' hyperthyroidism. The CDR3 reads CASSRGGGQGVNTEAFF. The CDR3 DNA reads TGTGCCAGCAGTCGTGGCGGGGGACAGGGTGTGAACACTGAAGCTTTCTTT.